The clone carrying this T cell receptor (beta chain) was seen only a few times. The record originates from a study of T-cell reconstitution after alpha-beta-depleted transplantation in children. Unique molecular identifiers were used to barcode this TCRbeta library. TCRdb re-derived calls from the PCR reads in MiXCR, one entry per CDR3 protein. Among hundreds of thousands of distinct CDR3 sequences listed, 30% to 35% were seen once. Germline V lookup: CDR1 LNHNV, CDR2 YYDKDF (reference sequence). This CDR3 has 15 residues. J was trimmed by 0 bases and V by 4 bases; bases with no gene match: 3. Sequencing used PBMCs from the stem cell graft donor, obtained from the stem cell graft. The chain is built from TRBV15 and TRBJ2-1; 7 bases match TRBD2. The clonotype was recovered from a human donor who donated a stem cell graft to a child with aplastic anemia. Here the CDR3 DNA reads TGTGCCACCAGCACCGGGGGGAGCTCCTACAATGAGCAGTTCTTC. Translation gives CATSTGGSSYNEQFF.